A selection of T cell receptor beta chains follows, all from one sample in a study of T-cell reconstitution after alpha-beta-depleted transplantation in children. Each CDR3 protein is one row after TCRdb ran MiXCR on the PCR reads. The sample has about 460,000 distinct CDR3 sequences; over 9.5% are singletons. The sequencing used PBMCs, collected before TCRalphabeta/CD19-depleted stem cell transplant. All receptors come from a child aged 2-15 years with inherited bone marrow failure, due to receive a stem cell transplant. Both conserved end residues are part of each CDR3. D genes are given only for firm matches. The size entry is marked missing in some rows and otherwise reads once, few, many or a size class.

j_call: TRBJ1-2; d_call: -; v_call: TRBV7-9; clone_size: many; cdr3_aa: CASSFYGEGYTF; cdr3_nt: TGTGCCAGCAGCTTCTACGGGGAGGGCTACACCTTC
j_call: TRBJ2-7; d_call: -; v_call: TRBV6-5; clone_size: -; cdr3_aa: CASSYSRAVSSSYEQYF; cdr3_nt: TGTGCCAGCAGTTACTCGAGAGCCGTCTCAAGCTCCTACGAGCAGTACTTC
j_call: TRBJ2-7; d_call: -; v_call: TRBV2; clone_size: many; cdr3_aa: CASSAIGVTYEQYF; cdr3_nt: TGTGCCAGCAGTGCTATAGGGGTAACCTACGAGCAGTACTTC
j_call: TRBJ1-5; d_call: -; v_call: TRBV19; clone_size: many; cdr3_aa: CASSIPLWDNQSQHF; cdr3_nt: TGTGCCAGTAGTATCCCACTGTGGGACAATCAGTCCCAGCATTTT
j_call: TRBJ1-3; d_call: -; v_call: TRBV30; clone_size: few; cdr3_aa: CAWKRGSGNTIYF; cdr3_nt: TGTGCCTGGAAAAGAGGCTCTGGAAACACCATATATTTT
j_call: TRBJ1-1; d_call: -; v_call: TRBV29-1; clone_size: many; cdr3_aa: CSVAGGAFF; cdr3_nt: TGCAGCGTTGCGGGGGGAGCTTTCTTT
j_call: TRBJ1-2; d_call: TRBD1; v_call: TRBV20-1; clone_size: many; cdr3_aa: CSGGTVVAGYTF; cdr3_nt: TGCAGTGGAGGGACAGTAGTCGCCGGCTACACCTTC
j_call: TRBJ2-7; d_call: -; v_call: TRBV12-3/TRBV12-4; clone_size: -; cdr3_aa: CASSPGHRSGEQYF; cdr3_nt: TGTGCCAGCAGTCCGGGACACCGGAGCGGCGAGCAGTACTTC
j_call: TRBJ2-2; d_call: TRBD2; v_call: TRBV12-3/TRBV12-4; clone_size: many; cdr3_aa: CASSPPGLVLGELFF; cdr3_nt: TGTGCCAGCAGCCCTCCGGGACTAGTTCTCGGGGAGCTGTTTTTT
j_call: TRBJ2-4; d_call: TRBD2; v_call: TRBV27; clone_size: -; cdr3_aa: CASTFFGGSGKNIQYF; cdr3_nt: TGTGCCAGCACTTTTTTCGGCGGGAGCGGAAAAAACATTCAGTACTTC
j_call: TRBJ1-2; d_call: -; v_call: TRBV29-1; clone_size: many; cdr3_aa: CSVEGGLGYTF; cdr3_nt: TGCAGCGTTGAGGGGGGGCTGGGCTACACCTTC
j_call: TRBJ2-7; d_call: TRBD2; v_call: TRBV28; clone_size: -; cdr3_aa: CASSLRGLVSYEQYF; cdr3_nt: TGTGCCAGCAGTTTAAGGGGACTAGTCTCCTACGAGCAGTACTTC
j_call: TRBJ2-1; d_call: TRBD2; v_call: TRBV4-2; clone_size: -; cdr3_aa: CASSRYRLAGGSSSYNEQFF; cdr3_nt: TGTGCCAGCAGCCGATATCGTCTAGCGGGAGGTTCCAGCTCCTACAATGAGCAGTTCTTC
j_call: TRBJ1-2; d_call: TRBD1; v_call: TRBV27; clone_size: many; cdr3_aa: CASKTGGRLSYGYTF; cdr3_nt: TGTGCCAGCAAAACAGGGGGCCGGCTGAGCTATGGCTACACCTTC
j_call: TRBJ2-7; d_call: -; v_call: TRBV20-1; clone_size: -; cdr3_aa: CSASTGTSSYEQYF; cdr3_nt: TGCAGTGCTTCAACCGGGACGTCCTCCTACGAGCAGTACTTC
j_call: TRBJ2-1; d_call: -; v_call: TRBV30; clone_size: many; cdr3_aa: CAWSALTTYNEQFF; cdr3_nt: TGTGCCTGGAGTGCGTTGACAACCTACAATGAGCAGTTCTTC
j_call: TRBJ1-3; d_call: -; v_call: TRBV28; clone_size: few; cdr3_aa: CASTETGTSGNTIYF; cdr3_nt: TGTGCCAGCACCGAGACGGGGACTTCTGGAAACACCATATATTTT
j_call: TRBJ2-7; d_call: TRBD1; v_call: TRBV28; clone_size: many; cdr3_aa: CASRPPRGQGNHEQYF; cdr3_nt: TGTGCCAGCAGACCCCCCCGGGGACAGGGTAACCACGAGCAGTACTTC
j_call: TRBJ1-1; d_call: -; v_call: TRBV14; clone_size: many; cdr3_aa: CASSHINLRDLNTEAFF; cdr3_nt: TGTGCCAGCAGCCACATAAACCTTCGGGACTTGAACACTGAAGCTTTCTTT
j_call: TRBJ1-2; d_call: -; v_call: TRBV7-9; clone_size: many; cdr3_aa: CASSLREGFANGYTF; cdr3_nt: TGTGCCAGCAGCTTACGCGAGGGGTTCGCGAATGGCTACACCTTC
j_call: TRBJ2-2; d_call: -; v_call: TRBV6-1; clone_size: many; cdr3_aa: CASKGLPVTGELFF; cdr3_nt: TGTGCCAGCAAGGGACTCCCCGTCACCGGGGAGCTGTTTTTT
j_call: TRBJ2-5; d_call: TRBD2; v_call: TRBV7-2; clone_size: many; cdr3_aa: CASSRIAGAAPETQYF; cdr3_nt: TGTGCCAGCAGCCGCATAGCGGGAGCGGCTCCGGAGACCCAGTACTTC
j_call: TRBJ1-5; d_call: -; v_call: TRBV12-3/TRBV12-4; clone_size: few; cdr3_aa: CASSSSRITGNQPQHF; cdr3_nt: TGTGCCAGCAGTTCCAGTCGTATTACAGGGAATCAGCCCCAGCATTTT
j_call: TRBJ2-3; d_call: TRBD1; v_call: TRBV4-3; clone_size: few; cdr3_aa: CASSQETGVYIDTQYF; cdr3_nt: TGCGCCAGCAGCCAAGAGACAGGGGTTTACATAGATACGCAGTATTTT
j_call: TRBJ2-3; d_call: TRBD2; v_call: TRBV10-1; clone_size: -; cdr3_aa: CASSLTSATDTQYF; cdr3_nt: TGCGCCAGCAGTTTGACTAGCGCCACAGATACGCAGTATTTT
j_call: TRBJ1-4; d_call: TRBD1; v_call: TRBV4-3; clone_size: many; cdr3_aa: CASSQDEGTGGSEKLFF; cdr3_nt: TGCGCCAGCAGCCAAGATGAGGGGACAGGGGGTAGTGAAAAACTGTTTTTT
j_call: TRBJ2-6; d_call: -; v_call: TRBV10-2; clone_size: many; cdr3_aa: CASTGRTGANVLTF; cdr3_nt: TGCGCCAGCACAGGAAGGACTGGGGCCAACGTCCTGACTTTC
j_call: TRBJ2-1; d_call: TRBD2; v_call: TRBV6-1; clone_size: many; cdr3_aa: CASEGGRDNEQFF; cdr3_nt: TGTGCCAGCGAGGGCGGGAGGGACAATGAGCAGTTCTTC
j_call: TRBJ2-1; d_call: -; v_call: TRBV6-5; clone_size: many; cdr3_aa: CASSSPRGSALGNEQFF; cdr3_nt: TGTGCCAGCAGTTCCCCGCGAGGGTCCGCCCTCGGCAATGAGCAGTTCTTC
j_call: TRBJ2-3; d_call: -; v_call: TRBV5-6; clone_size: many; cdr3_aa: CASSAALTDTQYF; cdr3_nt: TGTGCCAGCAGCGCGGCCCTCACAGATACGCAGTATTTT
j_call: TRBJ2-7; d_call: TRBD2; v_call: TRBV25-1; clone_size: many; cdr3_aa: CASSEAGVGYEQYF; cdr3_nt: TGTGCCAGCAGTGAGGCGGGAGTGGGCTACGAGCAGTACTTC
j_call: TRBJ1-6; d_call: -; v_call: TRBV4-3; clone_size: -; cdr3_aa: CASSPWGGNNSPLHF; cdr3_nt: TGCGCCAGCAGCCCCTGGGGGGGGAATAATTCACCCCTCCACTTT
j_call: TRBJ2-5; d_call: -; v_call: TRBV7-9; clone_size: many; cdr3_aa: CASSPLWGSRETQYF; cdr3_nt: TGTGCCAGCAGCCCCCTTTGGGGGAGCAGAGAGACCCAGTACTTC
j_call: TRBJ2-1; d_call: -; v_call: TRBV2; clone_size: many; cdr3_aa: CASKGVYNEQFF; cdr3_nt: TGTGCCAGCAAGGGAGTCTACAATGAGCAGTTCTTC
j_call: TRBJ2-7; d_call: -; v_call: TRBV29-1; clone_size: many; cdr3_aa: CSVVWRETYEQYF; cdr3_nt: TGCAGCGTTGTATGGAGGGAAACCTACGAGCAGTACTTC
j_call: TRBJ2-3; d_call: -; v_call: TRBV24-1; clone_size: many; cdr3_aa: CATSDSRNPYTDTQYF; cdr3_nt: TGTGCCACCAGTGATTCACGTAACCCGTACACAGATACGCAGTATTTT
j_call: TRBJ1-1; d_call: -; v_call: TRBV7-2; clone_size: -; cdr3_aa: CASSQLYTEAFF; cdr3_nt: TGTGCCAGCAGCCAACTATACACTGAAGCTTTCTTT
j_call: TRBJ2-7; d_call: -; v_call: TRBV20-1; clone_size: many; cdr3_aa: CSAPNRVASYEQYF; cdr3_nt: TGCAGTGCCCCAAACCGAGTTGCCTCCTACGAGCAGTACTTC
j_call: TRBJ2-2; d_call: -; v_call: TRBV4-3; clone_size: -; cdr3_aa: CASSQDRATNTGELFF; cdr3_nt: TGCGCCAGCAGCCAAGATAGGGCGACGAACACCGGGGAGCTGTTTTTT
j_call: TRBJ1-5; d_call: TRBD1; v_call: TRBV4-1; clone_size: many; cdr3_aa: CASSPSIQGNQPQHF; cdr3_nt: TGCGCCAGCAGCCCATCGATACAGGGGAATCAGCCCCAGCATTTT
j_call: TRBJ2-5; d_call: -; v_call: TRBV9; clone_size: -; cdr3_aa: CASSVDLAQETQYF; cdr3_nt: TGTGCCAGCAGCGTAGACTTGGCGCAAGAGACCCAGTACTTC
j_call: TRBJ2-5; d_call: -; v_call: TRBV28; clone_size: few; cdr3_aa: CATTILYPGRLGETQYF; cdr3_nt: TGTGCCACCACGATACTGTATCCCGGACGGCTCGGAGAGACCCAGTACTTC
j_call: TRBJ2-7; d_call: -; v_call: TRBV27; clone_size: many; cdr3_aa: CASSSLIWGAYEQYF; cdr3_nt: TGTGCCAGCAGTTCCCTCATATGGGGGGCTTACGAGCAGTACTTC
j_call: TRBJ2-3; d_call: -; v_call: TRBV27; clone_size: many; cdr3_aa: CASSSRSATDGTDTQYF; cdr3_nt: TGTGCCAGCAGTTCTAGGAGCGCAACAGATGGCACAGATACGCAGTATTTT
j_call: TRBJ1-2; d_call: -; v_call: TRBV7-2; clone_size: many; cdr3_aa: CAREAGSGYGYTF; cdr3_nt: TGTGCCAGGGAGGCGGGGTCGGGATATGGCTACACCTTC
j_call: TRBJ1-2; d_call: TRBD1; v_call: TRBV27; clone_size: few; cdr3_aa: CASSLSGQSLTEDGYTF; cdr3_nt: TGTGCCAGCAGTTTATCGGGACAGTCTTTAACTGAGGATGGCTACACCTTC
j_call: TRBJ1-6; d_call: -; v_call: TRBV3-1; clone_size: many; cdr3_aa: CASSQDWSSNVYNSPLHF; cdr3_nt: TGTGCCAGCAGCCAAGATTGGTCGAGTAACGTGTATAATTCACCCCTCCACTTT
j_call: TRBJ2-5; d_call: TRBD1; v_call: TRBV12-3/TRBV12-4; clone_size: -; cdr3_aa: CASSLGQVHPQETQYF; cdr3_nt: TGTGCCAGCAGTTTGGGACAGGTCCACCCTCAAGAGACCCAGTACTTC
j_call: TRBJ2-1; d_call: TRBD1; v_call: TRBV6-5; clone_size: many; cdr3_aa: CASSYSNRGPIGEQFF; cdr3_nt: TGTGCCAGCAGTTACTCGAACAGGGGGCCGATTGGTGAGCAGTTCTTC
j_call: TRBJ2-1; d_call: -; v_call: TRBV29-1; clone_size: many; cdr3_aa: CSVNRLPEQFF; cdr3_nt: TGCAGCGTCAACAGGTTGCCTGAGCAGTTCTTC
j_call: TRBJ2-7; d_call: -; v_call: TRBV6-5; clone_size: many; cdr3_aa: CASSYDSGSYEQYF; cdr3_nt: TGTGCCAGCAGTTACGACAGTGGAAGCTACGAGCAGTACTTC
j_call: TRBJ1-2; d_call: -; v_call: TRBV5-1; clone_size: many; cdr3_aa: CASSAGTPTSARYGYTF; cdr3_nt: TGCGCCAGCAGCGCCGGGACCCCTACCAGCGCGCGCTATGGCTACACCTTC
j_call: TRBJ1-2; d_call: -; v_call: TRBV12-3/TRBV12-4; clone_size: few; cdr3_aa: CASSPRRSLLQGRGYTF; cdr3_nt: TGTGCCAGCAGCCCCCGGCGGAGCCTGCTGCAGGGGAGGGGCTACACCTTC
j_call: TRBJ2-1; d_call: -; v_call: TRBV29-1; clone_size: many; cdr3_aa: CSVEDYGDEQFF; cdr3_nt: TGCAGCGTTGAAGATTACGGGGATGAGCAGTTCTTC
j_call: TRBJ2-1; d_call: -; v_call: TRBV6-2/TRBV6-3; clone_size: few; cdr3_aa: CASSYGRVFNEQFF; cdr3_nt: TGTGCCAGCAGTTACGGCAGGGTATTCAATGAGCAGTTCTTC
j_call: TRBJ2-1; d_call: TRBD2; v_call: TRBV15; clone_size: many; cdr3_aa: CATSRGVLAGLDNEQFF; cdr3_nt: TGTGCCACCAGCAGAGGGGTGCTAGCGGGACTCGACAATGAGCAGTTCTTC
j_call: TRBJ1-1; d_call: -; v_call: TRBV6-1; clone_size: many; cdr3_aa: CASSFMVNTEAFF; cdr3_nt: TGTGCCAGCAGCTTTATGGTGAACACTGAAGCTTTCTTT
j_call: TRBJ2-5; d_call: TRBD1; v_call: TRBV5-1; clone_size: -; cdr3_aa: CASSLAGQGAEETQYF; cdr3_nt: TGCGCCAGCAGCTTGGCGGGACAGGGGGCTGAAGAGACCCAGTACTTC